The next 8 T cell receptor beta chains were all read from a single sample in a study of blood T cell repertoires in COVID-19. Profiled with immunoSEQ multiplex PCR; TCRdb holds only in-frame clones, not every one. The table has 390,000 or so clones, around 87% seen once. Sample: PBMCs or T cells enriched from blood (not recorded which). All receptors derive from a man younger than 35 who had recovered from COVID-19.

This clone appeared a few times. The V gene is TRBV7-3, the J gene TRBJ2-5; D is unclear. Trimming took off 3 bases at V and 1 base at J, with 6 bases between the two ends. This CDR3 is built from 13 residues. Germline lookup yields CDR1 SGHTA and CDR2 FQGTGA. The DNA of the CDR3 is TGTGCCAGCAGCTTTGGGCCCCAAGAGACCCAGTACTTC. It is translated as CASSFGPQETQYF.

V is TRBV18 and J is TRBJ1-5, with 11 positions matching TRBD1. V shed 6 bases and J 8 bases; nucleotides not matched to a gene: 12. This CDR3 has 16 residues. CDR1 is KGHSH and CDR2 is LQKENI in the germline V gene. CDR3 sequence: CASSPAGQGVGKPQHF. The CDR3 DNA reads as TGTGCCAGCTCCCCTGCGGGACAGGGGGTCGGCAAGCCCCAGCATTTT.

V is TRBV2 and J is TRBJ1-5; a possible D gene is TRBD1 (6 bases). The CDR3 extends over 15 amino acids. V lost 8 bases and J lost 4, with 18 bases in between. Germline CDR1 is SNHLY and CDR2 is FYNNEI. The CDR3 region is CASSNYRVRNQPQHF. The CDR3 DNA follows: TGTGCCAGCTCAAACTACAGGGTCCGTAATCAGCCCCAGCATTTT.

V and J are TRBV27 and TRBJ1-1; the D gene is possibly TRBD1 (6 bases). V shed 3 bases and J shed 1 base, with 9 bases lying between them. CDR3 size: 14 residues. CDR1 MNHEY and CDR2 SMNVEV come from the germline V gene (reference sequence). CDR3 nucleotide sequence: TGTGCCAGCAGTTTCCTGACAGGGAACACTGAAGCTTTCTTT. It is translated as CASSFLTGNTEAFF.

The count of this clone is one. This sequence joins TRBV4-2 and TRBJ2-3; the match to TRBD2 covers 9 bases. Trimming cost V 6 bases and J 6 bases; bases outside gene matches: 16. Germline-derived CDR1 and CDR2 are LGHNA and YNFKEQ. CDR3 size: 17 residues. Here the CDR3 reads CASSQSAGAGGRDTQYF. CDR3 DNA: TGTGCCAGCAGTCAATCAGCCGGAGCGGGGGGCCGGGATACGCAGTATTTT.

This clone was counted once. The chain recombines TRBV28 with TRBJ2-5, with unresolved D. V was clipped by 3 bases and J by 3 bases, with 8 bases between them. Germline CDR1 is MDHEN and CDR2 is SYDVKM. The CDR3 totals 13 residues. The CDR3 here is CASSFRQKETQYF. CDR3 bases: TGTGCCAGCAGTTTCCGACAAAAAGAGACCCAGTACTTC.

CDR3 sequence (DNA): TGTGCCAGCAGTTTATCTGGCGCTGGGGCGGTGCATTTT. The encoded protein is CASSLSGAGAVHF. The chain couples TRBV27 to TRBJ1-5; TRBD1 might be the D (5 bases). This CDR3 is 13 amino acids long. Germline values: CDR1 MNHEY, CDR2 SMNVEV (reference sequence). The V gene lost 0 bases and the J gene lost 15 bases, with 15 bases spanning the gap.

V gene TRBV6-1 combines with J gene TRBJ2-7, with a possible D match to TRBD1 (5 bases). Trimming removed 4 bases at V and 3 bases at J, with 25 bases between. Germline V gives CDR1 MNHNS, CDR2 SASEGT. The CDR3 is 18 residues long. In DNA, the CDR3 is TGTGCCAGCAGTGCACTTACCTCCTCAGGGTTCTTTGGCTACGAGCAGTACTTC. It codes for CASSALTSSGFFGYEQYF.